The 8 T cell receptor beta chains given below trace back to one sample, sequenced in a study of blood T cells in healthy people across ages (dated by TCRdb to 2015 to 2017). The method was 5' RACE. Sequencing instrument: Illumina HiSeq 2500. A second PCR of about 7 to 12 cycles was run with a J-beta primer mix and a sample-barcoded 5' primer. TCRdb reworked the public reads: Q25 trimming with fastp, MiXCR clone assembly, productive beta chains retained. When rows share a CDR3 protein, they turn into one entry using the most common DNA and genes. For this sample the table gives approximately 1.5 million distinct CDR3 sequences, of which around 36% were detected only once. Approximately 11% of the sample rests with the top ten. Input material: blood. These receptors were taken from a woman in her twenties or thirties in good health.

The chain is built from TRBV3-1 and TRBJ2-3, with D uncertain. The CDR3 consists of 12 residues. Germline V gives CDR1 LGHDT, CDR2 YNNKEL (reference sequence). Trimming left V 2 bases short and J 7 bases short, with 7 bases between. CDR3 residues: CASSQSTHTQYF. The CDR3 region has the DNA TGTGCCAGCAGCCAATCGACGCATACGCAGTATTTT.

The chain uses TRBV13 and TRBJ2-7; 10 positions match TRBD1. V gave up 5 bases and J gave up 4 bases; unmatched junction bases: 8. The germline V gene encodes CDR1 PRHDT and CDR2 FYEKMQ (reference sequence). The CDR3 spans 15 residues. The CDR3 DNA reads as TGTGCCAGCAGCCACCGGGACAGGGGACTGTACGAGCAGTACTTC. This encodes CASSHRDRGLYEQYF.

This sequence joins TRBV6-5 and TRBJ2-5; tentatively, D is TRBD1 (5 bases). CDR1 and CDR2 from the germline V gene are MNHEY and SVGAGI. The CDR3 totals 14 residues. Trimming pared 6 bases from V and 4 bases from J, leaving 15 bases between. CDR3 in DNA: TGTGCCAGCAGACCGACAGTCCTTCCAGAGACCCAGTACTTC. This codes for CASRPTVLPETQYF.

This clonotype was found a few times. V gene TRBV6-8 combines with J gene TRBJ2-1; D uncertain. The CDR3 contains 15 residues. Per germline, CDR1 MNHGY and CDR2 SAAAGT. Trimming pared 4 bases from V and 2 bases from J, leaving 12 bases between. CDR3 sequence reads: CASSSEEITYNEQFF. The CDR3 DNA sequence: TGTGCCAGCAGTTCCGAGGAGATCACCTACAATGAGCAGTTCTTC.

The gene calls are TRBV5-1 and TRBJ2-2; 8 bases align to TRBD2. The J segment lost 4 bases and the V segment lost 0 bases, leaving 8 bases of the junction unmatched. Germline-derived CDR1 and CDR2 are SGHRS and YFSETQ. CDR3 length equals 17 residues. CDR3 coding DNA: TGCGCCAGCAGCTTGGCGCTGGGACTAGTGGGCACCGGGGAGCTGTTTTTT. Translating gives CASSLALGLVGTGELFF.

V gene TRBV10-3 combines with J gene TRBJ2-2, with D perhaps matching TRBD2 (5 bases). The CDR3 covers 13 residues. The germline V gene encodes CDR1 ENHRY and CDR2 SYGVKD. Trimming took 2 bases from V and 9 from J, leaving 10 bases between them. The CDR3 DNA reads TGTGCCATCAGTGAGGGACTTTCACGGGAGCTGTTTTTT. This sequence encodes CAISEGLSRELFF.

CDR3 region: CSAPGYSYEQYF. CDR3 nucleotides: TGCAGTGCTCCCGGCTATTCCTACGAGCAGTACTTC. The chain employs TRBV20-1 and TRBJ2-7; the D is unclear. From germline, CDR1 is DFQATT and CDR2 SNEGSKA (reference sequence). This CDR3 has 12 amino acids. Trimming stripped 5 bases from V and 1 base from J, with 9 bases between.

This clonotype was detected once. The junction shows a germline mismatch at one end, possibly a read error. The chain has TRBV29-1 and TRBJ1-4; 9 bases fit TRBD1. CDR1 and CDR2 from the germline V gene are SQVTM and ANQGSEA. This CDR3 comprises 13 residues. CDR3 in DNA: TGCAGCGTCACCGGGACAGGGAACGAAAAACGGTTTTTT. Encoded protein: CSVTGTGNEKRFF.